This T cell receptor (beta chain) is from a study of beta chain features in type 1 diabetes. Every bit of the isolated RNA underwent reverse transcription, so sequencing read expressed TCRB transcripts. Repertoires were generated with immunoSEQ multiplex PCR, while TCRdb's copy carries only in-frame clones and drops some. The table has around 250,000 clones, about 14% seen once. This clone occurred a few times. CDR1 and CDR2 (germline): SGHRS, YFSETQ. CDR3 length: 13 residues. J lost 2 bases, V lost 6 bases, and 2 bases had no gene match. The receptor was derived from a woman aged 40 to 50 in good health. The V and J genes are TRBV5-1 and TRBJ2-1; the match to TRBD2 covers 7 bases. The sequencing input was naive CD4+ T cells from blood. The CDR3 here is CASKGLAYNEQFF. The CDR3 DNA is TGCGCCAGCAAAGGACTAGCCTACAATGAGCAGTTCTTC.